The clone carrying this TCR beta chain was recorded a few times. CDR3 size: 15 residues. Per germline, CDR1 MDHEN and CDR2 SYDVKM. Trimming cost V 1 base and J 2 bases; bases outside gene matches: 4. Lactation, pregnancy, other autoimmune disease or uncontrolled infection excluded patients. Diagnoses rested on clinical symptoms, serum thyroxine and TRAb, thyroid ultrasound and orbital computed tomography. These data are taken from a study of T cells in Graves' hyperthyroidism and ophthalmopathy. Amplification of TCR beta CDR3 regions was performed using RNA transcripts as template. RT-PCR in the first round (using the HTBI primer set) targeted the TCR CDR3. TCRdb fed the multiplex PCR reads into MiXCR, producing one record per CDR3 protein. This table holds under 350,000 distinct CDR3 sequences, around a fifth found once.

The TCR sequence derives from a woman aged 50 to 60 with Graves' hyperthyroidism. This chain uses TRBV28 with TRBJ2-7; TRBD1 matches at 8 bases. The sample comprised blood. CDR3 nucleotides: TGTGCCAGCAGTTTATCCCGGACAGGGCCCTACGAGCAGTACTTC. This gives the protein CASSLSRTGPYEQYF. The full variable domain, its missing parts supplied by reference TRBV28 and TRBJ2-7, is DVKVTQSSRYLVKRTGEKVFLECVQDMDHENMFWYRQDPGLGLRLIYFSYDVKMKEKGDIPEGYSVSREKKERFSLILESASTNQTSMYLCASSLSRTGPYEQYFGPGTRLTVT.